This T cell receptor beta chain was obtained from a study of blood T cell repertoires in COVID-19. Across the study: T cells, B-cell-depleted T cells, or PBMCs provided the cDNA or gDNA that served as material.

Germline V gene data show CDR1 as SGHNT and CDR2 as YENEEA. V lost 0 bases to trimming and J lost 3 bases; unmatched junction nucleotides: 1. The CDR3 has 16 amino acids. Authors' analysis steps: The assay estimated nucleated cells by amplifying reference gene primers. Assay: immunoSEQ multiplex PCR; the TCRdb copy retains only in-frame clones and omits some. V and J calls and clone size are as listed in that table; D and trimming were resolved from the DNA. Of about 200,000 clones in the sample, 80% to 90% were seen once. Remarks on this clone: The same CDR3 also results from other DNA sequences found in this sample.

This sequence joins TRBV11-3 and TRBJ2-1; 11 bases are shared with TRBD2. The TCR was taken from a woman aged 45-59 years with acute or convalescent COVID-19. The sample taken for sequencing was peripheral blood. The CDR3 DNA is TGTGCCAGCAGCTTAGAGGGGACTAGCGGCTACAATGAGCAGTTCTTC. Translation gives CASSLEGTSGYNEQFF.